This TCR beta chain came from a study of cytomegalovirus exposure and HLA in healthy donors (dated by TCRdb to 2017 to 2019). Broadly, across the study: In an earlier analysis of approximately 640 of the donors, approximately 300 Gb of sequence data and just under 120 million unique TCR beta sequences from roughly 180 million T cells were reported. An early release covering approximately 600 HLA-typed donors comprised approximately 300 gigabases of sequencing data and roughly 85 million unique TCR sequences. Of the roughly 410 genotyped donors, more than 75% were placed in the genetic ancestry cluster associated with self-reported Caucasian donors. The study aimed to test whether signatures of past pathogen exposure could be identified by cataloging public T cell receptors. Using immunosequencing, the study profiled T cell repertoires from fewer than 850 subjects and related those repertoires to cytomegalovirus serostatus. A separate validation cohort of roughly 120 different subjects was used in addition to the roughly 670-subject first cohort. To predict cytomegalovirus infection status, the study brought together high-throughput TCR immunosequencing, statistical association of individual TCRs with disease status, and machine learning. To study patterns of TCR occurrence, a later analysis re-analyzed previously published TCR beta repertoires from hundreds of donors and added high-resolution HLA genotyping. Rather than drawing on any new phenotypic data, the later analysis identified candidate immune exposures from TCR beta sequences and the way those sequences occurred across donors. In an earlier analysis of roughly 540 of the donors, high-throughput TCR beta sequencing was used to judge whether each TCR beta V gene segment behaved as functional or pseudogenic. Donor age, sex, ethnicity and CMV serostatus were compiled together with the repertoire data. A later genetic analysis took genome-wide SNP genotypes for about 55% of the 666 donors and used that subset as a discovery cohort. Every repertoire in the discovery cohort had been generated on one and the same sequencing platform. HLA typing covered class I and class II loci at four-digit resolution. Typing coverage differed by locus: A, B, C, DRB1 and DQB1 were typed in about 620-640 donors, DQA1 in about 500, DPA1 in around 580, and DPB1 in approximately 450. Because of strong linkage in the cohort, four to six DR-DQ haplotypes were treated as single units for association and clustering. On average, approximately 250,000 unique TCR beta nucleotide sequences were sequenced per donor among some 430 genotyped donors of the cohort, with about 19% of those sequences being non-productive.

Libraries were prepared through the immunoSEQ multiplex PCR assay. For the multiplex PCR, a mixture combining 60 forward primers for TCR Vbeta segments and 13 reverse primers for TCR Jbeta segments was used. Amplification of the CDR3 region of rearranged TCR beta genes was performed with a multiplex PCR assay on genomic DNA. On the Illumina HiSeq System, the amplified TCR beta libraries were sequenced as 87-base-pair reads. As for how the authors treated the data: A later analysis tallied around 87 million unique TCR beta chains across the 666 repertoires, and roughly 11 million of those chains were shared by two or more donors. Raw reads were error-corrected and collapsed into unique sequences with a nearest-neighbor algorithm that merged closely related sequences to remove PCR and sequencing errors. Alignment of CDR3 sequences to IMGT reference sequences was used to assign V, D and J gene segments. For a sequence to be retained, a match of at least six nucleotides was required to both a V gene segment and a J gene segment. A rearrangement counted as productive if the CDR3 had no stop codons and remained in frame with V and J, and every other rearrangement counted as non-productive. CDR3 was defined according to IMGT convention as the region running from the second conserved V-encoded cysteine to the conserved J-encoded phenylalanine. The earlier analysis of roughly 590 of the donors excluded sequences that lacked an unambiguous match to a single V gene segment. An earlier analysis of over 450 of the donors classified V segments as functional when productive rearrangements were above 56.7% and as segregating when the standard deviation between donors was above 5%. A statistical classification framework was built to diagnose cytomegalovirus status from the catalog of TCR beta chain sequences. V and J gene assignment, in a later analysis, came from comparing TCR nucleotide sequences with IMGT/GENE-DB human TR gene sequences. A later analysis assigned CDR3 sequences and most-parsimonious VDJ recombination scenarios with the TCRdist pipeline. In a later analysis, each TCR beta chain was defined by its CDR3 amino acid sequence together with its V-gene family, and reads lacking a unique V-gene family were excluded. A later analysis removed several hundred highly shared, low-generation-probability nucleotide sequences to deal with suspected cross-contamination and a sequencing artifact. In a later analysis, a clonal expansion index was calculated for each public chain from normalized within-repertoire ranks of inferred template counts. A later analysis computed generation probabilities with a VDJ recombination model fitted to out-of-frame rearrangements, and checked the results against IGoR. Hypergeometric tests were used in a later analysis to score TCR-TCR, TCR-HLA and TCR-CMV co-occurrence, with a repertoire-size bias correction applied to the TCR pairs. To estimate false discovery rates, a later analysis permuted the HLA or CMV assignments 20 times. In a later analysis, co-occurring TCRs were grouped with DBSCAN, and TCRdist sequence similarity was added when clustering was performed within HLA-allele-positive subsets. For co-occurrence clustering, repertoires with fewer than 30,000 or more than 120,000 public chains were excluded, along with several repertoires with anomalous nucleotide sharing. TCRdb took this table from immuneACCESS and kept in-frame rearrangements with V and J called. Such tables lack part of the clones; where checked against another copy, unresolved V genes explain under half of the gap, and the rest is unexplained. V and J calls and clone size come straight from that table; D and trimming were deduced from the DNA. The sample table shows under 150,000 clones, and 79% are seen once. The ten largest clones capture 0.85% to 1.4% of the sample.

Of note for this clone: Its antigen is still unknown. No base qualities exist here, and no much larger clone lies one base off it.

V was cut back by 0 bases and J by 6 bases, leaving a gap of 14 bases between them. The CDR3 covers 16 residues, taking in both the cysteine and the phenylalanine. CDR3 DNA is the only sequence kept; it has 48 bases, read in frame from the first base. From the germline V gene, CDR1 is LGHNA and CDR2 is YSLEER. In total, roughly 670 healthy bone marrow donors made up the cohort. All cohort members were sampled while nominally healthy, although unrecorded immune exposures were likely present. The donor was CMV seronegative and was included in the group of several hundred seronegative cohort members. A peripheral blood sample was collected from each donor, and TCR beta sequencing was performed on peripheral blood mononuclear cells. Genomic DNA was extracted from the blood cell samples with the Qiagen DNeasy Blood Extraction Kit. The full study reports these points: For the cohort, immune exposure information was limited to CMV serostatus. The cohort was sequenced for TCR beta chains only, and without alpha or paired-chain data the features that could be detected were limited. It was suggested by the authors that the approach could potentially be generalized to other disease states and immunological phenotypes. Across donors, most TCR sequences were observed very rarely, whereas some public TCRs were present in many individuals. A cluster of highly shared sequence variants was judged likely to represent a technical artifact of the sequencing pipeline. In vitro tests confirmed that a few of the cytomegalovirus-associated TCR beta chains recognize cytomegalovirus antigens. In a later genetic analysis, a missense DCLRE1C variant was associated with V-gene and J-gene trimming of TCR beta chains, and the association was replicated in an independent cohort. Cytomegalovirus status was reported to be diagnosed by the classifier with high specificity and sensitivity in both the original and validation cohorts. Strong co-occurrence of HLA alleles, especially DR and DQ, made assigning TCR associations to individual alleles difficult. The 87-base-pair reads could not distinguish some IMGT-functional V segments, including TRBV6-2 and TRBV6-3, so those segments were excluded. Correlated functional status among segregating V segments might be attributable to linkage disequilibrium, but an unknown experimental factor could not be ruled out. Because HLA typing was missing for some donors at each locus, association tests included only the typed subset. In an earlier analysis of 587 of the donors, most TCR beta V segments appeared in productive rearrangements about 87% or about 30% of the time, broadly matching IMGT annotations. Presence/absence analyses assumed roughly uniform sequencing depth across donors, an assumption that may not hold. At a false discovery rate of 0.05, a later analysis linked roughly 17,000 TCR beta sequences to specific HLA alleles. A later analysis found that TCR association rates varied across HLA loci, with DRB1 alleles showing the most associated TCRs and HLA-C alleles the fewest. Compared with the roughly 700-donor mean, donors in an Asian-associated ancestry cluster had fewer N-insertions in productive TCRs, according to a later genetic analysis. A later analysis found that HLA-associated TCR beta chains were more clonally expanded and had lower generation probabilities than equally common non-associated chains. A further reported finding was that TCR beta sequences accurately predicted the HLA-A and HLA-B alleles for most subjects in the first cohort. A total of roughly 160 TCR beta chains were listed by the study as associated with cytomegalovirus. In a later analysis, most CMV-associated TCR beta chains were found to appear HLA-restricted, with HLA associations seemingly driven largely by CMV exposure. Because counts were too low, roughly 17 rarely observed V segments, including chromosome 9 orphons, were left out of the earlier analysis of some 600 of the donors. Several of the top co-occurrence clusters appeared to be linked to parvovirus B19, influenza, CMV and Epstein-Barr virus, according to a later analysis.

The sample was PBMCs. The chain joins TRBV4-3 to TRBJ2-2; a weak D assignment points to TRBD1 (5 bases agree). The TCR sequence derives from a male donor in good health and CMV-seronegative. The nucleotide sequence reads TGCGCCAGCAGCCAAGAAGTGATTTCAGGGCCCGGGGAGCTGTTTTTT. Its product reads: CASSQEVISGPGELFF.